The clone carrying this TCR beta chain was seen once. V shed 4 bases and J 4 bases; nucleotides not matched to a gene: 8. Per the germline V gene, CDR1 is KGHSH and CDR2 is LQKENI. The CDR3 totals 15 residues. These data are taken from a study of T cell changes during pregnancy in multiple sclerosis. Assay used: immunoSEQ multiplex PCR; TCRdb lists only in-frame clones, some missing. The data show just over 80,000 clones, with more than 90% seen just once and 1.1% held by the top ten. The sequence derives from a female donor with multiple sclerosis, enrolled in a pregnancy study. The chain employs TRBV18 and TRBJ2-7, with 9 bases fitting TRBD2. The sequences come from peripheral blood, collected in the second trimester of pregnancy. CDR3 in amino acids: CASSLTSGRIYEQYF. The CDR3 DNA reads TGTGCCAGCTCACTAACTAGCGGGCGGATTTACGAGCAGTACTTC.